Each of the 4 T cell receptor beta chains below was sequenced from the same sample in a study of cytomegalovirus exposure and HLA in healthy donors. PCR amplification relied on 60 Vbeta primers (plus 13 Jbeta primers). Clones were read by immunoSEQ multiplex PCR, and TCRdb kept only the in-frame ones, dropping some. The sample has 150,000 to 200,000 clones; around four fifths are singletons. The material sequenced was PBMCs. Receptor source: a woman aged 45 to 65 in good health and CMV-seropositive.

This chain connects TRBV5-6 to TRBJ2-7; D is unresolved. Germline loops: CDR1 SGHDT, CDR2 YYEEEE. Trimming left V 0 bases short and J 2 bases short, with 15 bases between. The CDR3 totals 16 residues. CDR3 protein: CASSLVIGVLTYEQYF. The CDR3 DNA is TGTGCCAGCAGCTTGGTGATCGGAGTTCTAACCTACGAGCAGTACTTC.

The V and J genes are TRBV14 and TRBJ2-7, with 7 nucleotides matching TRBD1. The ends lost 3 bases at V and 3 bases at J; junction bases unmatched: 2. This CDR3 comprises 13 residues. Germline V gives CDR1 SGHDN, CDR2 FVKESK. CDR3 DNA sequence: TGTGCCAGCAGCCACCCAGGGGGCTACGAGCAGTACTTC. It specifies CASSHPGGYEQYF. Filled out from reference TRBV14 and TRBJ2-7, the complete variable domain reads EAGVTQFPSHSVIEKGQTVTLRCDPISGHDNLYWYRRVMGKEIKFLLHFVKESKQDESGMPNNRFLAERTGGTYSTLKVQPAELEDSGVYFCASSHPGGYEQYFGPGTRLTVT.

The rearrangement joins TRBV15 to TRBJ1-1, with D unresolved. CDR3 length: 16 residues. The V and J ends lost 1 base and 1 base respectively, with 13 bases between them. The germline CDR1 and CDR2 sequences are LNHNV and YYDKDF (reference sequence). The CDR3 here is CATSRVGVAPNTEAFF. DNA for the CDR3: TGTGCCACCAGCAGAGTGGGAGTGGCCCCGAACACTGAAGCTTTCTTT.

The J gene is TRBJ2-1, the V gene TRBV4-1, with D possibly TRBD1 on 5 matching bases. Trimming took off 0 bases at V and 4 bases at J, with 7 bases between the two ends. Germline V gene lookup returns CDR1 MGHRA and CDR2 YSYEKL. The CDR3 sequence is 14 residues long. CDR3 residues: CASSQEGRYNEQFF. CDR3 in DNA: TGCGCCAGCAGCCAAGAGGGGCGGTACAATGAGCAGTTCTTC.